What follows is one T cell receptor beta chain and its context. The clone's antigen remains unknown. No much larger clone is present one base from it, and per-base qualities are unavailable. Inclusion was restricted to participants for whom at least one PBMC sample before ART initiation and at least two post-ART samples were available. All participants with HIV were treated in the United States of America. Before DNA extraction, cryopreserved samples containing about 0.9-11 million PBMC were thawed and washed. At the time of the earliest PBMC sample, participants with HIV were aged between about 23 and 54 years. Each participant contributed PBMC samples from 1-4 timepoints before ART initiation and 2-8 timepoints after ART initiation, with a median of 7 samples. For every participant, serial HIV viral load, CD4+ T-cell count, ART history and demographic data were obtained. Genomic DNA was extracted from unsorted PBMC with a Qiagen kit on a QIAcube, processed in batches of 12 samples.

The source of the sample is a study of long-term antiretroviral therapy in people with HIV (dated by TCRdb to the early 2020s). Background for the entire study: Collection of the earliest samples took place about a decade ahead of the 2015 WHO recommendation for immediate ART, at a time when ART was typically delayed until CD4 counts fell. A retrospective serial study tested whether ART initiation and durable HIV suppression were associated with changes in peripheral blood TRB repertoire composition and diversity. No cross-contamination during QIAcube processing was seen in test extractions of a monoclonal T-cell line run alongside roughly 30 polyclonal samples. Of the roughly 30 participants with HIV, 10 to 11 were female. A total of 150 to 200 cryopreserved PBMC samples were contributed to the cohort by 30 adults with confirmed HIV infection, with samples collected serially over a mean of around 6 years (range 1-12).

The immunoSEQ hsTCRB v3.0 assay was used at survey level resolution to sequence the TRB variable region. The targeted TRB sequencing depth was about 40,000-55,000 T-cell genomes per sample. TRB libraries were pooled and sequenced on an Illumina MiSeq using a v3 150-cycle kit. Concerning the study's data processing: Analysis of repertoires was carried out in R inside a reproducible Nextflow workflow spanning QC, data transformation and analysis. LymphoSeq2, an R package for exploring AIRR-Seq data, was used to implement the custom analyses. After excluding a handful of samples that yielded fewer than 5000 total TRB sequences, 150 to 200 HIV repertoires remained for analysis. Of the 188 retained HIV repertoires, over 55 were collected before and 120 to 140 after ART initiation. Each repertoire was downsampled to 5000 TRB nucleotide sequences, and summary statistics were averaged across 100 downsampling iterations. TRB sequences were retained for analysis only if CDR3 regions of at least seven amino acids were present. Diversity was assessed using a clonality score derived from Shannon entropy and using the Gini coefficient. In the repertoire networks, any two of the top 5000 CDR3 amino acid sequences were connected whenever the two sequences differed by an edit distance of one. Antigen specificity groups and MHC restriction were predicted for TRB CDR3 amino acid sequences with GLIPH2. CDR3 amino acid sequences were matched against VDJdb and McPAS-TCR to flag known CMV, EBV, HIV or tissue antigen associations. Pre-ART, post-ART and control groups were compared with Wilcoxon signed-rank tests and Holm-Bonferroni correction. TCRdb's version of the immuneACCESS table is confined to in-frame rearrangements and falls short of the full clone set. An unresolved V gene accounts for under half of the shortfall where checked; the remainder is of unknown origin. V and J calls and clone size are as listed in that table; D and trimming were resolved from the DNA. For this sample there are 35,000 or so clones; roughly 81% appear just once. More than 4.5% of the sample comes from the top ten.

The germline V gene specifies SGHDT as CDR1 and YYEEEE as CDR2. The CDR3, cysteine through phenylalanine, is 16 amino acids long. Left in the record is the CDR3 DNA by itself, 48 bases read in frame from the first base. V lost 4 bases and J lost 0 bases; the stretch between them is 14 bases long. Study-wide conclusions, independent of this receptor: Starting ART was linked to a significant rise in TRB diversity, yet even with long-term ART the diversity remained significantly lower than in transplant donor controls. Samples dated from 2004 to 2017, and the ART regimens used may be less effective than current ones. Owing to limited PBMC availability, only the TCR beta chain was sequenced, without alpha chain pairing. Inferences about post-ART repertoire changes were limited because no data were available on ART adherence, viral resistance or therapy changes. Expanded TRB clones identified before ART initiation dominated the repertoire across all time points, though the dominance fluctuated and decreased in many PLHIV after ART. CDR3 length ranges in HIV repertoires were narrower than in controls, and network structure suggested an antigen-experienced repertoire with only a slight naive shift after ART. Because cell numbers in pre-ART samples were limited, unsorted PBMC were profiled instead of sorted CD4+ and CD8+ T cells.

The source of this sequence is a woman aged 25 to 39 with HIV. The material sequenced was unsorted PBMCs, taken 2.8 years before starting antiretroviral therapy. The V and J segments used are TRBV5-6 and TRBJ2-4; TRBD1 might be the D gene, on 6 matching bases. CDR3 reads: CASSLRGTGAKNIQYF. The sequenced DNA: TGTGCCAGCAGCCTCAGGGGTACGGGAGCCAAAAACATTCAGTACTTC.